Below are 32 T cell receptor beta chains sequenced from a single sample in a study of blood T cells in healthy people across ages. A J-beta primer mix and a sample-barcoded 5' primer were used in a second PCR of about 6 to 12 cycles. TCRdb reprocessed the 5' RACE reads with MiXCR, giving one entry per CDR3 protein. The repertoire includes some 880,000 distinct CDR3 sequences, about 37% of them detected once, and under 15% sits in the top ten. The specimen was blood. The source of these receptors is a man aged 18 to 30 in good health.

V and J are TRBV29-1 and TRBJ2-7; 7 bases agree with TRBD1. This CDR3 is 14 amino acids long. CDR1 and CDR2 (germline): SQVTM, ANQGSEA. With 4 bases clipped from V and 4 bases from J, the junction kept 10 bases outside the gene matches. CDR3 region: CSVVFFTGEYEQYF. The CDR3 DNA sequence: TGCAGCGTTGTCTTCTTTACAGGGGAGTACGAGCAGTACTTC.

The chain has TRBV6-5 and TRBJ1-2; TRBD1 agrees at 7 bases. The CDR3 has 13 residues. V lost 6 bases and J lost 10; bases outside the gene matches: 11. Germline V gives CDR1 MNHEY, CDR2 SVGAGI. The CDR3 is CASSIRQGNDYTF. In DNA, the CDR3 is TGTGCCAGCAGCATACGACAGGGCAATGACTACACCTTC.

The chain combines TRBV7-3 with TRBJ2-3; a possible D gene is TRBD1 (6 bases). From germline, CDR1 is SGHTA and CDR2 FQGTGA. V dropped 0 bases and J dropped 0 bases, with 16 bases sitting between them. This CDR3 has 18 residues. For the CDR3, the DNA is TGTGCCAGCAGCTTAACCCCAACGGACAGTCCGAGCACAGATACGCAGTATTTT. It encodes CASSLTPTDSPSTDTQYF.

This clonotype has just one count. The rearrangement joins TRBV18 to TRBJ2-4, with D unresolved. Trimming left V 6 bases short and J 13 bases short, with 22 bases between. The CDR3 runs to 14 residues. Germline CDR1 and CDR2: KGHSH and LQKENI. This CDR3 reads CASSPTNSYNEQYF. For the CDR3, the DNA is TGTGCCAGCTCGCCCACTAACTCCTACAATGAGCAGTACTTC.

This clonotype was observed a handful of times. The chain couples TRBV4-3 to TRBJ1-1; D unresolved. The CDR3 runs to 15 residues. The V gene's germline CDR1 is LGHNA and CDR2 YSLEER. Deletions cut 0 bases from V and 1 base from J, with 9 bases between. CDR3 sequence reads: CASSQDGPANTEAFF. The DNA for the CDR3 is TGCGCCAGCAGCCAAGATGGGCCAGCGAACACTGAAGCTTTCTTT.

The J gene is TRBJ2-1, the V gene TRBV3-1, with TRBD2 matching 8 bases. Per germline, CDR1 LGHDT and CDR2 YNNKEL (reference sequence). Losses at the gene ends were 0 bases for V and 6 bases for J; bases not matched to a gene: 7. CDR3 length: 16 residues. CDR3 amino acids: CASSQEWLAGPNEQFF. The CDR3 DNA is TGTGCCAGCAGCCAAGAGTGGCTAGCGGGCCCCAATGAGCAGTTCTTC.

The chain joins TRBV6-6 to TRBJ2-3, with D possibly called TRBD1 or TRBD2 (6 bases each). This CDR3 region has 15 residues. Germline CDR1 MNHNY, CDR2 SVGAGI (reference sequence). The V end lost 8 bases, the J end lost 6 bases, and 21 bases lay between the germline ends. The CDR3 bases are TGTGCCAGCGCCCTTGTGGGGGGCAGGTTGGATACGCAGTATTTT. This sequence encodes CASALVGGRLDTQYF.

This clonotype came up a few times. The chain uses TRBV5-8 and TRBJ2-5; tentative D call: TRBD2 (5 bases). The CDR3 runs to 14 residues. The germline V and J ends were trimmed by 0 bases and 3 bases, with 9 bases remaining between them. Germline CDR1 and CDR2: SGHTS and YDEGEE. Here the CDR3 reads CASSLGVAKETQYF. CDR3 nucleotides: TGTGCCAGCAGCTTGGGGGTAGCGAAAGAGACCCAGTACTTC.

As to this clonotype: The DNA is left out, because the CDR3 cannot be placed on it with certainty; the CDR3 is given as TCRdb lists it. The genes are TRBV12-3 or TRBV12-4 and TRBJ2-7; the table assigns TRBD1, which was not confirmed against the DNA. The CDR3 has 15 amino acids, counting both end residues. CDR3 in amino acids: CASSFGSGESYEQYF.

This clonotype appeared once. This sequence joins TRBV4-2 and TRBJ2-3; maybe TRBD2 (5 bases). The CDR3 sequence is 15 residues long. Germline V gene sequence: CDR1 LGHNA, CDR2 YNFKEQ. V was trimmed by 2 bases and J by 8 bases, leaving 17 bases between them. The chain's CDR3 is CASSQSELGPGTQYF. CDR3 nucleotide sequence: TGTGCCAGCAGCCAATCTGAACTAGGCCCAGGTACGCAGTATTTT.

For this clonotype: In this CDR3 the conserved last residue, phenylalanine or tryptophan, is missing, so a read error is likely. The rearrangement uses TRBV3-1 and TRBJ1-3, with D tentatively TRBD1 (5 bases). Germline loops: CDR1 LGHDT, CDR2 YNNKEL (reference sequence). V was trimmed by 1 base and J by 2 bases, leaving 9 bases between them. The CDR3 covers 15 residues. CDR3 amino acids: CASSQGRQPGNTIYL. The DNA of the CDR3 is TGTGCCAGCAGCCAAGGCCGACAGCCTGGAAACACCATATATTTA.

This clonotype was detected many times. The chain employs TRBV27 and TRBJ2-1, with a weak D call TRBD2 (7 bases). This CDR3 contains 16 residues. CDR1 MNHEY and CDR2 SMNVEV come from the germline V gene (reference sequence). Trimming cost V 3 bases and J 4 bases, with 16 bases left between them. In DNA form, the CDR3 reads TGTGCCAGCAGTTTGGGGTTGAGGGGGGGATACAATGAGCAGTTCTTC. Translated: CASSLGLRGGYNEQFF.

This chain links TRBV9 with TRBJ2-3; 7 bases line up with TRBD2. This CDR3 has 15 amino acids. The V and J ends lost 4 bases and 4 bases, in that order; junction bases with no gene match: 9. The germline V gene encodes CDR1 SGDLS and CDR2 YYNGEE. The CDR3 reads CASSSQVLAADTQYF. The CDR3 region has the DNA TGTGCCAGCAGCTCTCAGGTGCTAGCGGCAGATACGCAGTATTTT.

The chain uses TRBV12-3 or TRBV12-4 and TRBJ2-3; D is unclear. V lost 7 bases to trimming and J lost 4 bases, with 9 bases between them. The CDR3 consists of 12 residues. The CDR3 sequence: CASTAWADTQYF. DNA for the CDR3: TGTGCCAGCACTGCCTGGGCAGATACGCAGTATTTT.

V gene TRBV9 combines with J gene TRBJ1-2, with 10 bases lining up with TRBD1. The CDR3 consists of 12 residues. CDR1 and CDR2 (germline): SGDLS, YYNGEE. V lost 6 bases and J lost 7; bases outside the gene matches: 3. The CDR3 coding sequence is TGTGCCAGCAAAGGACAGGGGGGTGGCTACACCTTC. Residues: CASKGQGGGYTF.

V gene TRBV20-1 combines with J gene TRBJ2-4, with D uncertain. The germline gives CDR1 DFQATT, CDR2 SNEGSKA (reference sequence). This CDR3 comprises 15 residues. Trimming cost V 1 base and J 5 bases, with 15 bases left between them. The CDR3 loop reads CSARGSVDFQNIQYF. The CDR3 DNA reads as TGCAGTGCTAGAGGCTCCGTTGATTTCCAAAACATTCAGTACTTC.

This clonotype was detected many times. This CDR3 reads CASSQDSTNYEQYF. CDR3 DNA: TGTGCCAGCAGTCAGGACAGTACGAACTACGAGCAGTACTTC. The chain combines TRBV4-2 with TRBJ2-7; maybe TRBD1 (6 bases). CDR3 size: 14 residues. CDR1 and CDR2 (germline): LGHNA, YNFKEQ. Trimming stripped 6 bases from V and 3 bases from J, with 15 bases between.

A few counts support this clonotype. The chain recombines TRBV5-1 with TRBJ2-1, with D perhaps TRBD1 (5 bases). The CDR3 runs to 16 residues. Germline CDR1 reads SGHRS; CDR2 reads YFSETQ. The V end lost 0 bases, the J end lost 0 bases, and 10 bases lay between the germline ends. The chain's CDR3 is CASSLGGRTSYNEQFF. The CDR3 coding sequence is TGCGCCAGCAGCTTGGGGGGCAGGACCTCCTACAATGAGCAGTTCTTC.

This clonotype has ten or more counts. The chain recombines TRBV12-3 or TRBV12-4 with TRBJ2-7; D gene uncertain. V was cut by 6 bases and J by 6 bases, with 12 bases left in between. This CDR3 contains 12 residues. CDR3 protein: CASRQQPFEQYF. CDR3 DNA sequence: TGTGCCAGCAGACAACAACCCTTCGAGCAGTACTTC.

The table lists this clonotype with a few counts. V usage is TRBV5-1 and J usage is TRBJ2-1; D possibly corresponds to TRBD1 (5 bases). Germline CDR1 is SGHRS and CDR2 is YFSETQ. The CDR3 extends over 14 amino acids. The germline V and J ends were trimmed by 0 bases and 3 bases, with 7 bases remaining between them. The CDR3 bases are TGCGCCAGCAGCTTGGAACAGGACTACAATGAGCAGTTCTTC. This sequence encodes CASSLEQDYNEQFF.

This clonotype came up a few times. The J gene is TRBJ1-6, the V gene TRBV20-1; D is possibly TRBD1 (6 bases). Trimming left V 4 bases short and J 0 bases short, with 13 bases between. Germline V gene lookup returns CDR1 DFQATT and CDR2 SNEGSKA (reference sequence). The CDR3 runs 16 residues. The CDR3 DNA sequence: TGCAGTGCTAAAACAGGGTCCAGCTCCTATAATTCACCCCTCCACTTT. Residues: CSAKTGSSSYNSPLHF.

The count of this clonotype is one. CDR3 loop: CASTSIKSPLHF. The CDR3 DNA reads TGTGCCAGTACCTCCATCAAGTCACCCCTCCACTTT. This rearrangement joins TRBV19 to TRBJ1-6; D not certain. Germline V gene lookup returns CDR1 LNHDA and CDR2 SQIVND (reference sequence). Deletions cut 7 bases from V and 10 bases from J, with 11 bases between. This CDR3 spans 12 amino acids.

This clonotype was recorded many times. The chain joins TRBV4-3 to TRBJ1-2; D perhaps matches TRBD1 (5 bases). The germline CDR1 and CDR2 sequences are LGHNA and YSLEER. V was cut by 4 bases and J by 2 bases, with 17 bases left in between. CDR3 length: 16 amino acids. CDR3 region: CASSLTDSALNYGYTF. The CDR3, as DNA: TGCGCCAGCAGCCTCACCGACAGCGCCCTCAACTATGGCTACACCTTC.

This clonotype has just a few counts. This chain links TRBV6-5 with TRBJ2-7; D remains ambiguous. This CDR3 region has 13 residues. The germline gives CDR1 MNHEY, CDR2 SVGAGI. Trimming pared 8 bases from V and 2 bases from J, leaving 13 bases between. Here the CDR3 reads CASQPGRPYEQYF. CDR3 DNA sequence: TGTGCCAGCCAACCGGGCCGACCCTACGAGCAGTACTTC.

This chain connects TRBV6-5 to TRBJ1-5, with 7 positions matching TRBD1. The V gene's germline CDR1 is MNHEY and CDR2 SVGAGI. The CDR3 totals 14 residues. Trimming took 6 bases from V and 11 from J; bases not matched to a gene: 13. CDR3 sequence reads: CASRTADRATAQHF. CDR3 sequence (DNA): TGTGCCAGCAGAACAGCCGACAGGGCGACGGCCCAGCATTTT.

CDR3 nucleotides: TGTGCCAGCAGCTACCGGGACCCATTGGGAGATACGCAGTATTTT. This codes for CASSYRDPLGDTQYF. The J gene is TRBJ2-3, the V gene TRBV11-2; D is possibly TRBD1 or TRBD2 (5 bases each). The germline V gene encodes CDR1 SGHAT and CDR2 FQNNGV. This CDR3 contains 15 residues. The germline V and J ends were trimmed by 4 bases and 5 bases, with 16 bases remaining between them.

This clonotype was seen repeatedly, ten times or more. This chain links TRBV29-1 with TRBJ2-3, with D possibly being TRBD2 (5 bases). Trimming stripped 4 bases from V and 2 bases from J, with 10 bases between. Germline lookup yields CDR1 SQVTM and CDR2 ANQGSEA. This CDR3 contains 13 residues. The CDR3 region has the DNA TGCAGCGTTGCGGGGTTGAACACAGATACGCAGTATTTT. Residues: CSVAGLNTDTQYF.

In its sample, this clonotype was seen many times. V gene TRBV29-1 combines with J gene TRBJ2-5, with no clear D. Germline V gene lookup returns CDR1 SQVTM and CDR2 ANQGSEA. Trimming shortened V by 7 bases and J by 1 base, and 7 bases separated the two germline ends. The CDR3 consists of 11 residues. The DNA for the CDR3 is TGCAGCGCTTGGGTCCAAGAGACCCAGTACTTC. It encodes CSAWVQETQYF.

The gene calls are TRBV12-3 or TRBV12-4 and TRBJ1-1; 7 positions agree with TRBD1. The CDR3 loop spans 14 amino acids. Germline trimming cut 5 bases from V and 6 bases from J; bases unmatched to any gene: 9. The CDR3 spells CASSRDRVSAEAFF. Here the CDR3 DNA reads TGTGCCAGCAGTCGAGACAGGGTTTCTGCTGAAGCTTTCTTT.

This clonotype was recorded many times. The rearrangement uses TRBV12-3 or TRBV12-4 and TRBJ2-5; D is uncertain. The CDR3 extends over 12 amino acids. Trimming removed 7 bases from V and 1 base from J, with 7 bases in between. The CDR3 DNA reads TGTGCCAGCATTGGCCTCCAAGAGACCCAGTACTTC. Protein: CASIGLQETQYF.

This chain joins TRBV7-8 and TRBJ2-7, with a possible D match to TRBD1 (6 bases). CDR1 SGHVS and CDR2 FQNEAQ come from the germline V gene. The CDR3 sequence is 14 residues long. V gave up 2 bases and J gave up 7 bases, with 15 bases separating them. CDR3 in DNA: TGTGCCAGCAGCTTAAACCGGGACAATGGGGAGCAGTACTTC. Amino acid sequence: CASSLNRDNGEQYF.

CDR3 amino acids: CASSDRDRKTTHGYTF. The CDR3 DNA follows: TGTGCCAGCAGCGACAGAGACAGAAAGACAACTCACGGCTACACCTTC. This chain uses TRBV7-9 with TRBJ1-2, with D perhaps TRBD1 (5 bases). Trimming left V 5 bases short and J 8 bases short, with 24 bases between. The length of the CDR3 is 16 residues. In germline, CDR1 is SEHNR, CDR2 FQNEAQ (reference sequence).